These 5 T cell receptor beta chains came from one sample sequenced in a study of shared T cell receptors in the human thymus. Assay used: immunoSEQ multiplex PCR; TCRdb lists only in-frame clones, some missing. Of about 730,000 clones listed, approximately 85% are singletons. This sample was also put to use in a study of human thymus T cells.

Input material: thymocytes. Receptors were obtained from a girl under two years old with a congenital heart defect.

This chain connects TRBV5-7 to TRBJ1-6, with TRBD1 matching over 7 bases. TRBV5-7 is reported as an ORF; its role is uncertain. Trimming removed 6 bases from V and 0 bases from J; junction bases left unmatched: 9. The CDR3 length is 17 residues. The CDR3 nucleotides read TGTGCCAGCACGGCCCACAGGGGAAGCTCCTATAATTCACCCCTCCACTTT. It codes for CASTAHRGSSYNSPLHF.

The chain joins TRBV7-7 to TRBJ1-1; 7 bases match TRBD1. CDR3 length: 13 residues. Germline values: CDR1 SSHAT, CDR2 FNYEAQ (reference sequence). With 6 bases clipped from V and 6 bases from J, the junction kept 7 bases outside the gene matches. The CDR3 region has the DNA TGTGCCAGCAGGAGGGGGCCCGACTCTGAAGCTTTCTTT. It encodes CASRRGPDSEAFF.

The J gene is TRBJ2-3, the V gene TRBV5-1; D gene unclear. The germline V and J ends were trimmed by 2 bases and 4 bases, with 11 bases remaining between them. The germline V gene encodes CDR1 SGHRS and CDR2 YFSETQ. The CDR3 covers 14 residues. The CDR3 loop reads CASSFLIYSDTQYF. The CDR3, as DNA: TGCGCCAGCAGCTTTCTAATCTACTCAGATACGCAGTATTTT.

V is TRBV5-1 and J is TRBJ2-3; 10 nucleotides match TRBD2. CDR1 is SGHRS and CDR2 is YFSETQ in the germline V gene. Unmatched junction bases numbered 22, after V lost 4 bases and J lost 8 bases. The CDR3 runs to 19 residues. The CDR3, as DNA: TGCGCCAGCAGCCACTCTAGGACTGTAGCGGGGGGTCCTTCGGGTACGCAGTATTTT. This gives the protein CASSHSRTVAGGPSGTQYF.

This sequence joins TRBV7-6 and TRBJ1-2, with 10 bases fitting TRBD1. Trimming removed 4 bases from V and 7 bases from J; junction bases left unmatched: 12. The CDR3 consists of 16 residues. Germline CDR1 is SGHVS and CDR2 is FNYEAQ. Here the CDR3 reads CASSSETGGGVIGYTF. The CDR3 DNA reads TGTGCCAGCAGCTCTGAGACAGGGGGCGGGGTAATTGGCTACACCTTC.